Each of the 27 T cell receptor beta chains below was sequenced from the same sample in a study of blood T cell repertoires in COVID-19. Profiling relied on immunoSEQ multiplex PCR, and the TCRdb table lists in-frame clones only, not all of them. The sample lists a few hundred thousand clones; over 75% were seen once. Sequencing was done on a sample of peripheral blood. These receptors were collected from a human donor in a cohort sampled during active COVID-19.

The CDR3 loop reads CASRPTGVGGAFF. CDR3 nucleotide sequence: TGTGCCAGCAGACCTACAGGAGTAGGGGGAGCTTTCTTT. The J gene is TRBJ1-1, the V gene TRBV28, with D perhaps matching TRBD1 (6 bases). CDR3 length: 13 amino acids. Per the germline V gene, CDR1 is MDHEN and CDR2 is SYDVKM. Between the trimmed V and J ends, which lost 6 bases and 10 bases, there was a span of 18 bases.

The genes are TRBV15 and TRBJ1-1; 8 nucleotides agree with TRBD1. This CDR3 contains 15 residues. Trimming removed 3 bases from V and 2 bases from J; junction bases left unmatched: 5. Germline loops: CDR1 LNHNV, CDR2 YYDKDF (reference sequence). As DNA, the CDR3 is TGTGCCACCAGCAGTTCCGGACAGGGAAACACTGAAGCTTTCTTT. Its translation is CATSSSGQGNTEAFF. The full variable domain, in which reference TRBV15 and TRBJ1-1 provide the parts outside the CDR3, is DAMVIQNPRYQVTQFGKPVTLSCSQTLNHNVMYWYQQKSSQAPKLLFHYYDKDFNNEADTPDNFQSRRPNTSFCFLDIRSPGLGDTAMYLCATSSSGQGNTEAFFGQGTRLTVV.

The count of this clone is one. J is TRBJ2-7 and V is TRBV3-1 (or the pseudogene TRBV3-2); perhaps TRBD2 as D (6 bases). Per germline, CDR1 LGHDT and CDR2 YNNKEL (reference sequence). Deletions cut 0 bases from V and 2 bases from J, with 8 bases between. This CDR3 is built from 14 residues. Written as DNA, the CDR3 is TGTGCCAGCAGCCAAGATAGGAGGGCCTACGAGCAGTACTTC. It is translated as CASSQDRRAYEQYF.

This clone was seen a few times. The chain recombines TRBV5-1 with TRBJ1-1; 7 nucleotides agree with TRBD1. Trimming cost V 4 bases and J 4 bases; bases outside gene matches: 7. CDR3 length: 14 residues. CDR1 SGHRS and CDR2 YFSETQ come from the germline V gene. CDR3 sequence (DNA): TGCGCCAGCAGCCGCAGGGGGGATAGCACTGAAGCTTTCTTT. It encodes CASSRRGDSTEAFF.

This chain joins TRBV28 and TRBJ1-1, with 9 positions matching TRBD1. CDR3 size: 16 residues. Germline lookup yields CDR1 MDHEN and CDR2 SYDVKM. J was trimmed by 1 base and V by 5 bases; bases with no gene match: 8. Here the CDR3 DNA reads TGTGCCAGCAGTCCACCGACAGGGGGTTCGAACACTGAAGCTTTCTTT. Amino acid sequence: CASSPPTGGSNTEAFF.

The chain joins TRBV19 to TRBJ2-1; D not resolved. This CDR3 has 15 amino acids. Trimming took 3 bases from V and 1 from J, leaving 10 bases between them. CDR1 is LNHDA, CDR2 SQIVND, per germline (reference sequence). CDR3 nucleotides: TGTGCCAGTAGTATCGGTCCCAAATCCTACAATGAGCAGTTCTTC. This sequence encodes CASSIGPKSYNEQFF. The entire variable domain, with the rest obtained from reference TRBV19 and TRBJ2-1, is as follows: DGGITQSPKYLFRKEGQNVTLSCEQNLNHDAMYWYRQDPGQGLRLIYYSQIVNDFQKGDIAEGYSVSREKKESFPLTVTSAQKNPTAFYLCASSIGPKSYNEQFFGPGTRLTVL.

The chain recombines TRBV19 with TRBJ2-7; TRBD2 agrees at 14 bases. V dropped 3 bases and J dropped 2; count of bases not matched to a gene: 9. This CDR3 region has 18 residues. Germline V gives CDR1 LNHDA, CDR2 SQIVND (reference sequence). Here the CDR3 DNA reads TGTGCCAGTAGTATTAAAGGACTAGCGGGAGGTGAAACCTACGAGCAGTACTTC. As protein: CASSIKGLAGGETYEQYF.

The chain employs TRBV5-1 and TRBJ2-5; unclear D gene. Germline lookup yields CDR1 SGHRS and CDR2 YFSETQ. Trimming removed 0 bases from V and 3 bases from J, with 12 bases in between. CDR3 length equals 15 residues. As DNA, the CDR3 is TGCGCCAGCAGCTTGGCCCCTGGGCAGGAAGAGACCCAGTACTTC. It translates to CASSLAPGQEETQYF.

There are a few counts of this clone. The J gene is TRBJ1-1, the V gene TRBV4-2, with D uncertain. This CDR3 spans 13 amino acids. With 1 base removed from V and 5 bases from J, the gap between germline ends came to 8 bases. Germline values: CDR1 LGHNA, CDR2 YNFKEQ. CDR3 sequence reads: CASSQVSETEAFF. The CDR3, as DNA: TGTGCCAGCAGCCAAGTTTCGGAGACTGAAGCTTTCTTT.

The chain carries TRBV2 and TRBJ2-1; D possibly corresponds to TRBD2 (6 bases). Germline CDR1 reads SNHLY; CDR2 reads FYNNEI. The CDR3 is 14 residues long. Trimming shortened V by 3 bases and J by 8 bases, and 14 bases separated the two germline ends. DNA for the CDR3: TGTGCCAGCAGTGATGGGGGGACCGGGGATGAGCAGTTCTTC. Its translation is CASSDGGTGDEQFF.

This chain links TRBV4-2 with TRBJ2-7; 11 bases align to TRBD2. Per the germline V gene, CDR1 is LGHNA and CDR2 is YNFKEQ. V lost 0 bases, J lost 0 bases, and 1 base stayed unmatched. CDR3 size: 16 residues. CDR3 coding DNA: TGTGCCAGCAGCCAAGATGGGACTAGCGGCTCCTACGAGCAGTACTTC. It translates to CASSQDGTSGSYEQYF.

J is TRBJ1-1 and V is TRBV28; tentative D call: TRBD1 (6 bases). Germline-derived CDR1 and CDR2 are MDHEN and SYDVKM. Trimming removed 6 bases from V and 3 bases from J, with 17 bases in between. The CDR3 sequence is 15 residues long. The CDR3 here is CASSHLGGADTEAFF. The CDR3 DNA reads as TGTGCCAGCAGCCATTTGGGGGGGGCAGACACTGAAGCTTTCTTT.

The chain couples TRBV18 to TRBJ1-2, with D possibly matching TRBD1 (5 bases). The V gene's germline CDR1 is KGHSH and CDR2 LQKENI. This CDR3 has 14 residues. V was clipped by 4 bases and J by 3 bases, with 12 bases between them. CDR3 sequence (DNA): TGTGCCAGCTCACAGGGGAGGTACTACTATGGCTACACCTTC. It codes for CASSQGRYYYGYTF.

This chain uses TRBV6-5 with TRBJ2-7; weak D call: TRBD1 (6 bases). In germline, CDR1 is MNHEY, CDR2 SVGAGI. Trimming removed 2 bases from V and 0 bases from J, with 14 bases in between. The CDR3 consists of 16 residues. The DNA of the CDR3 is TGTGCCAGCAGTTACGATCCCAACAGGGTCTCCTACGAGCAGTACTTC. This gives the protein CASSYDPNRVSYEQYF.

The CDR3 region is CASSSDYRYNEQFF. The CDR3 DNA follows: TGTGCCAGCAGCTCGGACTACCGATACAATGAGCAGTTCTTC. The chain recombines TRBV7-2 with TRBJ2-1; tentative D call: TRBD2 (6 bases). In germline, CDR1 is SGHTA, CDR2 FQGNSA. V was pared by 4 bases and J by 4 bases, with 11 bases between. The CDR3 totals 14 residues.

The chain carries TRBV10-1 and TRBJ2-7, with 9 bases matching TRBD2. This CDR3 is built from 13 residues. J gave up 3 bases and V 7 bases, and 4 bases lay outside the gene matches. Germline CDR1 is WNHNN and CDR2 is SYGVQD (reference sequence). The CDR3 DNA reads as TGCGCCAGCATCCCTAGCGGGAACTACGAGCAGTACTTC. This codes for CASIPSGNYEQYF.

The sample holds a few counts of this clone. Other DNA sequences within the sample encode an identical CDR3. The chain couples TRBV18 to TRBJ2-7, with TRBD1 matching over 7 bases. Per the germline V gene, CDR1 is KGHSH and CDR2 is LQKENI. The ends lost 3 bases at V and 0 bases at J; junction bases unmatched: 2. The CDR3 runs to 14 residues. The chain's CDR3 is CASSPRDSSYEQYF. The DNA of the CDR3 is TGTGCCAGCTCACCCCGGGACAGCTCCTACGAGCAGTACTTC. Variable domain in full (rest from reference TRBV18 and TRBJ2-7): NAGVMQNPRHLVRRRGQEARLRCSPMKGHSHVYWYRQLPEEGLKFMVYLQKENIIDESGMPKERFSAEFPKEGPSILRIQQVVRGDSAAYFCASSPRDSSYEQYFGPGTRLTVT.

The V call is TRBV7-9, the J call TRBJ2-7; 12 nucleotides agree with TRBD2. This CDR3 comprises 14 residues. Germline CDR1 reads SEHNR; CDR2 reads FQNEAQ (reference sequence). V was pared by 5 bases and J by 8 bases, with 7 bases of the junction left unmatched. CDR3 sequence: CASSPGLAGTKQYF. For the CDR3, the DNA is TGTGCCAGCAGCCCCGGACTAGCGGGAACAAAGCAGTACTTC.

This clone has just a few counts. This rearrangement joins TRBV28 to TRBJ1-2; the D is unclear. V lost 5 bases and J 5 bases, leaving 9 bases between the germline ends. The CDR3 has 12 residues. The germline V gene has CDR1 MDHEN and CDR2 SYDVKM. The CDR3 protein is CASSPGRYGYTF. DNA for the CDR3: TGTGCCAGCAGTCCCGGGAGGTATGGCTACACCTTC.

At least ten counts were recorded for this clone. The chain employs TRBV5-6 and TRBJ1-1; D gene ambiguous. V was clipped by 2 bases and J by 5 bases, with 10 bases between them. The CDR3 length is 13 residues. Germline CDR1 reads SGHDT; CDR2 reads YYEEEE. For the CDR3, the DNA is TGTGCCAGCAGCTTAGTCGGTTCGACTGAAGCTTTCTTT. Translation: CASSLVGSTEAFF.

The V gene is TRBV5-6, the J gene TRBJ1-2; TRBD1 is a possible D gene (5 bases). Germline assignment: CDR1 SGHDT and CDR2 YYEEEE. V was cut by 2 bases and J by 2 bases, with 10 bases left in between. CDR3 length: 14 amino acids. The CDR3 region is CASSLRGGNYGYTF. For the CDR3, the DNA is TGTGCCAGCAGCTTAAGGGGCGGCAACTATGGCTACACCTTC.

The rearrangement uses TRBV4-3 and TRBJ2-7; TRBD2 matches 9 bases. CDR1 and CDR2 from the germline V gene are LGHNA and YSLEER. J was trimmed by 2 bases and V by 3 bases; bases with no gene match: 5. The CDR3 sequence is 15 residues long. The CDR3 sequence: CASSQNSGSTYEQYF. In DNA form, the CDR3 reads TGCGCCAGCAGCCAGAATAGCGGGAGCACCTACGAGCAGTACTTC.

For the CDR3, the DNA is TGCGCCAGCAGCCAAGGACTAGCGGGAGTGAGGGAGCAGTACTTC. Amino acid sequence: CASSQGLAGVREQYF. The chain links TRBV4-3 to TRBJ2-7; 12 nucleotides line up with TRBD2. Looked up from germline, CDR1 is LGHNA and CDR2 is YSLEER. This CDR3 is 15 amino acids long. V dropped 1 base and J dropped 7; count of bases not matched to a gene: 5.

J is TRBJ2-1 and V is TRBV9; D is possibly TRBD1 (6 bases). The CDR3 has 15 amino acids. The V end lost 4 bases, the J end lost 0 bases, and 11 bases lay between the germline ends. CDR1 is SGDLS and CDR2 is YYNGEE in the germline V gene. The CDR3 nucleotides are TGTGCCAGCAGCTTTACAGGGATCTCCTACAATGAGCAGTTCTTC. Protein: CASSFTGISYNEQFF.

This sequence joins TRBV11-2 and TRBJ1-2, with a possible D match to TRBD1 (6 bases). Germline-derived CDR1 and CDR2 are SGHAT and FQNNGV. This CDR3 has 11 residues. CDR3 in amino acids: CLTGENYGYTF. The CDR3 DNA is TGTCTGACAGGAGAAAACTATGGCTACACCTTC.

The chain recombines TRBV28 with TRBJ2-3, with D perhaps matching TRBD2 (6 bases). Trimming cost V 6 bases and J 1 base, with 8 bases left between them. The CDR3 loop spans 13 amino acids. Per germline, CDR1 MDHEN and CDR2 SYDVKM. The CDR3 protein is CASREGRTDTQYF. The CDR3 nucleotides are TGTGCCAGCAGGGAGGGTCGCACAGATACGCAGTATTTT.

The chain recombines TRBV30 with TRBJ1-2; possibly TRBD1 for D (6 bases). The CDR3 totals 14 residues. Germline V gene data show CDR1 as GTSNPN and CDR2 as SVGIG (reference sequence). The V gene lost 3 bases and the J gene lost 0 bases, with 11 bases spanning the gap. CDR3: CAWRGTTANYGYTF. In DNA form, the CDR3 reads TGTGCCTGGAGGGGGACAACCGCTAACTATGGCTACACCTTC. The whole variable domain, filled in from reference TRBV30 and TRBJ1-2, reads SQTIHQWPATLVQPVGSPLSLECTVEGTSNPNLYWYRQAAGRGLQLLFYSVGIGQISSEVPQNLSASRPQDRQFILSSKKLLLSDSGFYLCAWRGTTANYGYTFGSGTRLTVV.